What follows are 26 T cell receptor beta chains derived from one specimen sequenced in a study of shared clonotypes between healthy human individuals (dated by TCRdb to about 2020). Library preparation employed the immunoSEQ multiplex PCR assay. TCRdb limited this immuneACCESS table to in-frame rearrangements with V and J called. A share of clones is missing; checked studies link under half to unresolved V genes, and the rest is unexplained. The sample yields a few million clones; roughly 92% were counted once. Roughly 0.15% of the sample belongs to the ten largest clones. The sequenced sample was naive CD4+ T cells sorted from blood. The sample's cell subset or site, from its label and the paper: CD45RA+ positively selected. The receptors derive from a man in his late teens or twenties in good health.

V and J are TRBV7-2 and TRBJ2-7, with 7 bases that match TRBD2. V lost 3 bases and J lost 6; bases outside the gene matches: 5. Germline CDR1 is SGHTA and CDR2 is FQGNSA. The CDR3 totals 13 residues. The CDR3 sequence is CASSLAGEGEQYF. The CDR3 coding sequence is TGTGCCAGCAGCTTGGCGGGAGAGGGCGAGCAGTACTTC.

This chain joins TRBV12-5 and TRBJ2-7, with D unresolved. CDR3 length equals 11 residues. V dropped 6 bases and J dropped 3 bases, with 6 bases sitting between them. Germline V gene data show CDR1 as LGHNT and CDR2 as FRNRAP. The CDR3 loop reads CASGPIYEQYF. The CDR3 bases are TGTGCTAGTGGACCAATCTACGAGCAGTACTTC.

V is TRBV11-2 and J is TRBJ1-1; D unclear. The CDR3 runs to 14 residues. CDR1 is SGHAT and CDR2 is FQNNGV in the germline V gene. V lost 5 bases and J lost 1, with 11 bases in between. This chain's CDR3 is CASSPWNANTEAFF. CDR3 coding DNA: TGTGCCAGCAGCCCATGGAATGCGAACACTGAAGCTTTCTTT. The full variable domain, with the rest looked up from reference TRBV11-2 and TRBJ1-1, is EAGVAQSPRYKIIEKRQSVAFWCNPISGHATLYWYQQILGQGPKLLIQFQNNGVVDDSQLPKDRFSAERLKGVDSTLKIQPAKLEDSAVYLCASSPWNANTEAFFGQGTRLTVV.

This chain joins TRBV6-1 and TRBJ1-4, with a tentative D call TRBD1 (5 bases). The CDR3 covers 12 residues. The V and J ends lost 8 bases and 5 bases respectively, with 9 bases between them. The germline V gene has CDR1 MNHNS and CDR2 SASEGT. For the CDR3, the DNA is TGTGCCAGCCATGGGGGGAATGAAAAACTGTTTTTT. This gives the protein CASHGGNEKLFF.

This chain links TRBV15 with TRBJ2-5; the match to TRBD2 covers 7 bases. The germline V gene has CDR1 LNHNV and CDR2 YYDKDF (reference sequence). The CDR3 length is 15 residues. Germline trimming cut 1 base from V and 2 bases from J; bases unmatched to any gene: 4. The CDR3 here is CATSRVRTSQETQYF. The CDR3 DNA reads as TGTGCCACCAGCAGAGTACGGACTAGTCAAGAGACCCAGTACTTC.

The CDR3 reads CASTHSSGSSYNEQFF. The CDR3 DNA reads as TGTGCCAGCACCCACTCTAGCGGTAGCTCCTACAATGAGCAGTTCTTC. The chain recombines TRBV9 with TRBJ2-1, with 7 bases lining up with TRBD2. CDR3 size: 16 residues. The V gene's germline CDR1 is SGDLS and CDR2 YYNGEE. Trimming removed 6 bases from V and 0 bases from J; junction bases left unmatched: 9.

In the case of this clone: This same CDR3 is encoded by further DNA sequences in the sample. This chain links TRBV5-1 with TRBJ2-5; D not resolved. This CDR3 comprises 13 residues. In germline, CDR1 is SGHRS, CDR2 YFSETQ. The germline V and J ends were trimmed by 4 bases and 0 bases, with 7 bases remaining between them. The chain's CDR3 is CASSPGNQETQYF. CDR3 DNA: TGCGCCAGCAGCCCTGGTAACCAAGAGACCCAGTACTTC.

This clone turned up a few times. Other DNA variants within this sample encode the same CDR3. The rearrangement uses TRBV11-2 and TRBJ1-4; D ambiguous. Germline CDR1 reads SGHAT; CDR2 reads FQNNGV. The CDR3 contains 13 residues. V was shortened by 1 base and J by 7 bases, with 7 bases between the two germline ends. Here the CDR3 DNA reads TGTGCCAGCAGCTTAGTAGGTGGTGAAAAACTGTTTTTT. This encodes CASSLVGGEKLFF.

This clone was recorded only once. The CDR3 protein is CASSQDRASNEQFF. The CDR3 DNA sequence: TGTGCCAGCAGCCAGGATAGGGCCTCGAATGAGCAGTTCTTC. The chain links TRBV9 to TRBJ2-1, with D hard to call. CDR3 length: 14 residues. Germline lookup yields CDR1 SGDLS and CDR2 YYNGEE. V gave up 4 bases and J gave up 7 bases, with 15 bases separating them.

V is TRBV11-2 and J is TRBJ2-5; D remains ambiguous. The CDR3 loop spans 16 amino acids. The V gene's germline CDR1 is SGHAT and CDR2 FQNNGV. Trimming took off 5 bases at V and 4 bases at J, with 20 bases between the two ends. CDR3 sequence (DNA): TGTGCCAGCAGCCCAATTACCGGGCCCAAGGGAGAGACCCAGTACTTC. This translates into CASSPITGPKGETQYF.

V usage is TRBV5-8 and J usage is TRBJ2-3; tentatively, D is TRBD2 (6 bases). Germline V gene lookup returns CDR1 SGHTS and CDR2 YDEGEE. This CDR3 has 16 residues. The germline V and J ends were trimmed by 2 bases and 6 bases, with 19 bases remaining between them. The CDR3: CASSFMTRGPGDTQYF. The CDR3 bases are TGTGCCAGCAGCTTCATGACTAGAGGGCCCGGGGATACGCAGTATTTT.

This clone was recorded once. The V gene is TRBV6-1, the J gene TRBJ2-7, with 11 bases matching TRBD1. J was trimmed by 4 bases and V by 10 bases; bases with no gene match: 12. There are 15 residues in the CDR3. Germline V gene lookup returns CDR1 MNHNS and CDR2 SASEGT. In DNA, the CDR3 is TGTGCCACCCTCTTCTTCGGGACAGGGGGGTACGAGCAGTACTTC. Protein product: CATLFFGTGGYEQYF.

The rearrangement joins TRBV5-4 to TRBJ2-2; 8 nucleotides align to TRBD1. Germline CDR1 SGHNT, CDR2 YYREEE (reference sequence). This CDR3 is built from 15 residues. V shed 2 bases, J shed 2 bases, and the junction held 2 bases outside the gene matches. CDR3 sequence (DNA): TGTGCCAGCAGCTTCGACAGGGGTAACACCGGGGAGCTGTTTTTT. Translated: CASSFDRGNTGELFF.

For this clone: Other DNA sequences from this sample encode an identical CDR3 as well. This chain links TRBV5-1 with TRBJ1-4; the D gene is possibly TRBD1 (5 bases). Looked up from germline, CDR1 is SGHRS and CDR2 is YFSETQ. This CDR3 is built from 14 residues. The germline V and J ends were trimmed by 0 bases and 8 bases, with 11 bases remaining between them. CDR3 sequence reads: CASSLGGAGEKLFF. CDR3 bases: TGCGCCAGCAGCTTGGGGGGCGCGGGGGAAAAACTGTTTTTT.

The chain joins TRBV19 to TRBJ1-5, with no clear D. CDR1 is LNHDA and CDR2 is SQIVND in the germline V gene (reference sequence). This CDR3 region has 13 residues. V dropped 7 bases and J dropped 2 bases, with 9 bases sitting between them. This CDR3 is CASTRERNQPQHF. The CDR3 DNA is TGTGCCAGTACTCGAGAGCGCAATCAGCCCCAGCATTTT.

This clone was seen just once. This CDR3 is CALRGGDYGYTF. The DNA for the CDR3 is TGTGCGCTCCGGGGGGGAGACTATGGCTACACCTTC. The gene calls are TRBV10-3 and TRBJ1-2; tentatively, D is TRBD1 (5 bases). CDR1 is ENHRY, CDR2 SYGVKD, per germline. This CDR3 is 12 amino acids long.

In this sample, this clone turned up once. This chain connects TRBV11-3 to TRBJ2-7; no definite D call. CDR3 length: 13 residues. The V gene lost 0 bases and the J gene lost 3 bases, with 6 bases spanning the gap. CDR1 is SGHNT, CDR2 YENEEA, per germline. This CDR3 is CASSLERGYEQYF. The CDR3, as DNA: TGTGCCAGCAGCTTAGAGAGAGGCTACGAGCAGTACTTC.

The V call is TRBV5-6, the J call TRBJ2-4; D perhaps matches TRBD2 (7 bases). The CDR3 spans 18 residues. From germline, CDR1 is SGHDT and CDR2 YYEEEE. Trimming pared 1 base from V and 0 bases from J, leaving 17 bases between. This CDR3 reads CASSLFAGEGLAKNIQYF. In nucleotides, the CDR3 is TGTGCCAGCAGCTTGTTCGCAGGGGAGGGTTTAGCCAAAAACATTCAGTACTTC.

The rearrangement uses TRBV18 and TRBJ2-1; D is ambiguous. In germline, CDR1 is KGHSH, CDR2 LQKENI. The CDR3 consists of 13 residues. Trimming cost V 6 bases and J 9 bases, with 15 bases left between them. The CDR3 loop reads CASSRGGSGEQFF. For the CDR3, the DNA is TGTGCCAGCTCTCGTGGTGGCTCCGGTGAGCAGTTCTTC.

J is TRBJ1-2 and V is TRBV5-1; 10 bases align to TRBD1. Germline V gene data show CDR1 as SGHRS and CDR2 as YFSETQ. J was trimmed by 7 bases and V by 4 bases; bases with no gene match: 13. This CDR3 is built from 16 residues. Here the CDR3 DNA reads TGCGCCAGCAGCCCCGATCCAGGGACAGGGGCCGGTGGCTACACCTTC. Protein product: CASSPDPGTGAGGYTF. Drawing the rest from reference TRBV5-1 and TRBJ1-2, the complete variable domain is KAGVTQTPRYLIKTRGQQVTLSCSPISGHRSVSWYQQTPGQGLQFLFEYFSETQRNKGNFPGRFSGRQFSNSRSEMNVSTLELGDSALYLCASSPDPGTGAGGYTFGSGTRLTVV.

The gene calls are TRBV2 and TRBJ2-1; possible D gene TRBD1, 7 bases. Germline V CDR1 and CDR2: SNHLY, FYNNEI. The CDR3 runs 15 residues. The V and J ends lost 5 bases and 3 bases respectively, with 14 bases between them. CDR3 in amino acids: CASSRNRGGYNEQFF. CDR3 bases: TGTGCCAGCAGTAGGAACAGGGGAGGCTACAATGAGCAGTTCTTC.

The chain has TRBV7-6 and TRBJ2-5; D is unclear. This CDR3 comprises 12 residues. In germline, CDR1 is SGHVS, CDR2 FNYEAQ. V was pared by 1 base and J by 5 bases, with 5 bases between. The CDR3 bases are TGTGCCAGCAGCTTAGAATGGGAGACCCAGTACTTC. Encoded protein: CASSLEWETQYF.

V is TRBV12-5 and J is TRBJ2-3, with D unclear. Deletions cut 5 bases from V and 0 bases from J, with 12 bases between. The CDR3 consists of 15 residues. Looked up from germline, CDR1 is LGHNT and CDR2 is FRNRAP. The CDR3 DNA follows: TGTGCTAGTGGTACAAACCAGGTTAGCACAGATACGCAGTATTTT. This codes for CASGTNQVSTDTQYF.

This clone was recorded only once. The V gene is TRBV18, the J gene TRBJ1-1; D uncertain. Trimming pared 2 bases from V and 0 bases from J, leaving 13 bases between. Germline lookup yields CDR1 KGHSH and CDR2 LQKENI. The CDR3 sequence is 16 residues long. CDR3 sequence: CASSPSQRPMNTEAFF. In nucleotides, the CDR3 is TGTGCCAGCTCACCATCTCAAAGGCCTATGAACACTGAAGCTTTCTTT.

V is TRBV19 and J is TRBJ2-1; TRBD2 agrees at 8 bases. Germline V gene sequence: CDR1 LNHDA, CDR2 SQIVND (reference sequence). Trimming took 11 bases from V and 7 from J; bases not matched to a gene: 10. The CDR3 sequence is 13 residues long. CDR3 region: CARTGGSKNEQFF. The CDR3 DNA follows: TGTGCCCGGACGGGAGGGTCGAAAAATGAGCAGTTCTTC.

The chain is built from TRBV10-2 and TRBJ1-1, with D possibly TRBD1 on 5 matching bases. The CDR3 totals 13 residues. V dropped 8 bases and J dropped 5 bases, with 15 bases sitting between them. CDR1 and CDR2 from the germline V gene are WSHSY and SAAADI. The CDR3 DNA sequence: TGCGCCAGCGGGGTCGGGGGAGGTACTGAAGCTTTCTTT. Residues: CASGVGGGTEAFF.